One sample yielded the 5 T cell receptor beta chains listed below, sequenced in a study of blood T cell repertoires in COVID-19. Clones were read by immunoSEQ multiplex PCR, and TCRdb kept only the in-frame ones, dropping some. The data hold 350,000 to 450,000 clones, with around 92% observed a single time. The sample taken for sequencing was peripheral blood. The source is a man aged 35-49 years with acute or convalescent COVID-19.

The V call is TRBV19, the J call TRBJ2-2; 7 nucleotides line up with TRBD1. The CDR3 sequence is 16 residues long. V lost 6 bases and J lost 4; bases outside the gene matches: 11. The germline V gene has CDR1 LNHDA and CDR2 SQIVND (reference sequence). This CDR3 is CASRRPTGSSTGELFF. The CDR3 region has the DNA TGTGCCAGTAGACGTCCGACAGGGTCGAGCACCGGGGAGCTGTTTTTT.

The gene calls are TRBV5-6 and TRBJ2-1; D may be TRBD2 (5 bases). The germline CDR1 and CDR2 sequences are SGHDT and YYEEEE. The V end was cut by 3 bases, the J end by 5 bases, with 18 bases between. The CDR3 consists of 16 residues. The CDR3 bases are TGTGCCAGCAGCTCCCCCGTACTGGGGAGAGACAATGAGCAGTTCTTC. Translated, it gives CASSSPVLGRDNEQFF.

This sequence joins TRBV7-3 and TRBJ2-1; tentative D call: TRBD2 (6 bases). The V end lost 5 bases, the J end lost 10 bases, and 21 bases lay between the germline ends. Germline values: CDR1 SGHTA, CDR2 FQGTGA. This CDR3 has 15 residues. CDR3 sequence (DNA): TGTGCCAGCAGCCCGGTTCGCGGGGCGCCGGCGGAGCAGTTCTTC. Translated, it gives CASSPVRGAPAEQFF. The full variable domain, in which reference TRBV7-3 and TRBJ2-1 provide the parts outside the CDR3, is GAGVSQTPSNKVTEKGKYVELRCDPISGHTALYWYRQSLGQGPEFLIYFQGTGAADDSGLPNDRFFAVRPEGSVSTLKIQRTERGDSAVYLCASSPVRGAPAEQFFGPGTRLTVL.

V is TRBV6-2 or TRBV6-3 and J is TRBJ2-7; no reliable D call. Between the trimmed V and J ends, which lost 5 bases and 4 bases, there was a span of 9 bases. Germline CDR1 and CDR2: MNHEY and SVGEGT. CDR3 size: 12 residues. The CDR3 nucleotides are TGTGCCAGCAGTCTGTCTCCTTACGAGCAGTACTTC. Translated, it gives CASSLSPYEQYF.

For the CDR3, the DNA is TGTGCCAGCAGTGAGGCCGGACAGTATTCACCCCTCCACTTT. Its translation is CASSEAGQYSPLHF. The V call is TRBV6-1, the J call TRBJ1-6; D might be TRBD1 (6 bases). CDR1 is MNHNS, CDR2 SASEGT, per germline. V dropped 3 bases and J dropped 8 bases, with 11 bases sitting between them. This CDR3 comprises 14 residues.